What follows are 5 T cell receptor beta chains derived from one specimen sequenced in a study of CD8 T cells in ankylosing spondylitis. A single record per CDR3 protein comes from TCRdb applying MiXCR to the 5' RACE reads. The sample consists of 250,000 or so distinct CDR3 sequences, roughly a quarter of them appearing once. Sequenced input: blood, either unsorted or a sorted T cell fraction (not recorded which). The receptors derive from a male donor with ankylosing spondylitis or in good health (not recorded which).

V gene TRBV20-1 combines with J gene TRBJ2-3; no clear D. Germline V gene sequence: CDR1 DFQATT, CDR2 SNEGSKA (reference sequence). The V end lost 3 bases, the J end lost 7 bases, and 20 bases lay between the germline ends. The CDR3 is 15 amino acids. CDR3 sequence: CSASSTLWGWNTQYF. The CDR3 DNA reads TGCAGTGCTAGTAGCACCCTTTGGGGTTGGAATACGCAGTATTTT.

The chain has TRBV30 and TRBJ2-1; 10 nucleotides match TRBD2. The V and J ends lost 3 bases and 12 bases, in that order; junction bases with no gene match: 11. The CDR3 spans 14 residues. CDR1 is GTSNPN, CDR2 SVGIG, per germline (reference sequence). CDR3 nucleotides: TGTGCCTGGAGACCCAGCGGGGGGGCCTCGTGGCAGTTCTTC. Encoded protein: CAWRPSGGASWQFF.

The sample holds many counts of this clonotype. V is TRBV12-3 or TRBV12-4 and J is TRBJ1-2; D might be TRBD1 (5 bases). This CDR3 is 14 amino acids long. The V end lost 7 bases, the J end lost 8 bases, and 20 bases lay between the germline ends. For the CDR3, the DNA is TGTGCCAGCACCCCAGGGTTGGGAGAGGGAGGCTACACCTTC. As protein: CASTPGLGEGGYTF.

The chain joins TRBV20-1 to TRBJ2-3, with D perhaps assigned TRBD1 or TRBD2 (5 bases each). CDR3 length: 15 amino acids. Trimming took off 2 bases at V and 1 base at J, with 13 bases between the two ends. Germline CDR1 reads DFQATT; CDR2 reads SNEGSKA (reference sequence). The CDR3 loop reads CSARKGESGTDTQYF. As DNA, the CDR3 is TGCAGTGCTAGAAAAGGGGAGAGCGGCACAGATACGCAGTATTTT.

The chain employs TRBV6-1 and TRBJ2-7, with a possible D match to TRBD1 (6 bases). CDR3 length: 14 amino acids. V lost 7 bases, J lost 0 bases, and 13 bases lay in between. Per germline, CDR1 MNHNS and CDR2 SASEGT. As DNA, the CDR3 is TGTGCCAGCACACTGGACAGACTCTCCTACGAGCAGTACTTC. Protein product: CASTLDRLSYEQYF.